The 18 T cell receptor beta chains given below trace back to one sample, sequenced in a study of blood T cell repertoires in COVID-19. Sequencing was performed with immunoSEQ multiplex PCR; in TCRdb, only in-frame clones are kept and a portion is missing. The sample holds over 250,000 clones, 85% to 90% seen once. What was sequenced was peripheral blood. Receptors originate from a human donor in a cohort sampled during active COVID-19.

V gene TRBV28 combines with J gene TRBJ1-2; TRBD1 is a possible D gene (5 bases). V was clipped by 5 bases and J by 7 bases, with 17 bases between them. The CDR3 runs to 14 residues. CDR1 MDHEN and CDR2 SYDVKM come from the germline V gene. CDR3 sequence reads: CASSPDGRGGGYTF. The CDR3, as DNA: TGTGCCAGCAGTCCGGACGGAAGGGGAGGTGGCTACACCTTC.

V and J are TRBV30 and TRBJ1-2; D call uncertain. Trimming cost V 3 bases and J 2 bases, with 7 bases left between them. The germline V gene has CDR1 GTSNPN and CDR2 SVGIG (reference sequence). The CDR3 runs 12 residues. In DNA, the CDR3 is TGTGCCTGGAGGAGGAGAAACTATGGCTACACCTTC. The encoded protein is CAWRRRNYGYTF. Full variable domain (outside the CDR3, taken from reference TRBV30 and TRBJ1-2): SQTIHQWPATLVQPVGSPLSLECTVEGTSNPNLYWYRQAAGRGLQLLFYSVGIGQISSEVPQNLSASRPQDRQFILSSKKLLLSDSGFYLCAWRRRNYGYTFGSGTRLTVV.

This chain connects TRBV2 to TRBJ1-4; 7 bases fit TRBD1. Unmatched junction bases numbered 3, after V lost 5 bases and J lost 12 bases. This CDR3 spans 11 amino acids. The V gene's germline CDR1 is SNHLY and CDR2 FYNNEI. The CDR3, as DNA: TGTGCCAGCAGTCCCACAGGGGAACTGTTTTTT. It yields the protein CASSPTGELFF.

The table lists this clone with a few counts. The CDR3 DNA is TGTGCCAGCATATCAGGGCGGGAGGGATACAATGAGCAGTTCTTC. It specifies CASISGREGYNEQFF. J is TRBJ2-1 and V is TRBV13; 9 positions agree with TRBD2. CDR1 is PRHDT and CDR2 is FYEKMQ in the germline V gene (reference sequence). This CDR3 spans 15 amino acids. V dropped 7 bases and J dropped 4; count of bases not matched to a gene: 8.

The chain recombines TRBV7-9 with TRBJ2-1, with 11 nucleotides matching TRBD2. Germline-derived CDR1 and CDR2 are SEHNR and FQNEAQ (reference sequence). This CDR3 region has 18 residues. With 1 base clipped from V and 5 bases from J, the junction kept 10 bases outside the gene matches. The CDR3 DNA is TGTGCCAGCAGCTTAGGCTGGGTATTAGCGGGAGGGCACAATGAGCAGTTCTTC. This encodes CASSLGWVLAGGHNEQFF.

V usage is TRBV10-3 and J usage is TRBJ2-7; 8 bases line up with TRBD1. The CDR3 totals 13 residues. Germline CDR1 ENHRY, CDR2 SYGVKD. V gave up 6 bases and J gave up 3 bases; unmatched junction bases: 4. CDR3: CAIRDRAGYEQYF. CDR3 in DNA: TGTGCCATCAGGGACAGGGCCGGCTACGAGCAGTACTTC.

This chain connects TRBV28 to TRBJ2-3; 9 positions agree with TRBD2. Germline V gene lookup returns CDR1 MDHEN and CDR2 SYDVKM. The V segment lost 6 bases and the J segment 4 bases; nucleotides outside the gene matches: 8. This CDR3 spans 15 amino acids. The CDR3 sequence: CASRRYSGRSDTQYF. CDR3 DNA: TGTGCCAGCAGGCGTTATAGCGGGAGATCAGATACGCAGTATTTT.

As DNA, the CDR3 is TGTGCGTCAGGGTTGGGAACTGAAGCTTTCTTT. Protein: CASGLGTEAFF. This chain links TRBV28 with TRBJ1-1, with D perhaps TRBD1 (5 bases). CDR3 size: 11 residues. Germline lookup yields CDR1 MDHEN and CDR2 SYDVKM.

The chain links TRBV9 to TRBJ2-3; no reliable D call. CDR3 length: 17 amino acids. Germline CDR1 SGDLS, CDR2 YYNGEE. V was pared by 0 bases and J by 0 bases, with 14 bases between. In DNA form, the CDR3 reads TGTGCCAGCAGCGTAGCGGGTGCGGATTCTAGCACAGATACGCAGTATTTT. Its protein product is CASSVAGADSSTDTQYF.

V gene TRBV28 combines with J gene TRBJ1-1, with 10 bases fitting TRBD1. Germline V gene sequence: CDR1 MDHEN, CDR2 SYDVKM. The junction had 7 bases not matched to a gene; V was cut back by 4 bases and J by 11 bases. The CDR3 extends over 13 amino acids. Written as DNA, the CDR3 is TGTGCCAGCAGTTACCTCGGACAGGGGGGCGCTTTCTTT. Protein: CASSYLGQGGAFF. Combining the CDR3 with reference TRBV28 and TRBJ1-1 gives the whole variable domain DVKVTQSSRYLVKRTGEKVFLECVQDMDHENMFWYRQDPGLGLRLIYFSYDVKMKEKGDIPEGYSVSREKKERFSLILESASTNQTSMYLCASSYLGQGGAFFGQGTRLTVV.

The CDR3 DNA sequence: TGTGCCATCAGGCCGACAGGGGGCAACACCGGGGAGCTGTTTTTT. As protein: CAIRPTGGNTGELFF. The chain joins TRBV10-3 to TRBJ2-2, with 10 bases that match TRBD1. The CDR3 is 15 amino acids. With V trimmed by 6 bases and J by 2 bases, 3 bases remained unmatched. Germline CDR1 ENHRY, CDR2 SYGVKD.

The rearrangement links TRBV29-1 to TRBJ2-2; 7 positions match TRBD2. This CDR3 has 13 amino acids. The germline V gene encodes CDR1 SQVTM and CDR2 ANQGSEA. CDR3 nucleotide sequence: TGCAGACCCGGACTAGCGAACACCGGGGAGCTGTTTTTT. Encoded protein: CRPGLANTGELFF.

The chain recombines TRBV7-9 with TRBJ2-7; D is possibly TRBD2 (6 bases). The CDR3 covers 13 residues. CDR1 and CDR2 (germline): SEHNR, FQNEAQ (reference sequence). The V and J ends lost 5 bases and 4 bases respectively, with 12 bases between them. CDR3 residues: CASSGDGSYEQYF. The DNA of the CDR3 is TGTGCCAGCAGCGGCGACGGGAGTTACGAGCAGTACTTC.

This rearrangement joins TRBV7-2 to TRBJ1-2; D gene unclear. CDR1 is SGHTA and CDR2 is FQGNSA in the germline V gene. The CDR3 has 13 amino acids. V was trimmed by 5 bases and J by 5 bases, leaving 12 bases between them. The CDR3 DNA reads as TGTGCCAGCAGCCAGTTCGTGTATTATGGCTACACCTTC. Residues: CASSQFVYYGYTF.

This clone was seen just once. V gene TRBV20-1 combines with J gene TRBJ1-2, with 7 bases fitting TRBD1. V shed 3 bases, J shed 3 bases, and the junction held 10 bases outside the gene matches. The length of the CDR3 is 15 residues. The germline CDR1 and CDR2 sequences are DFQATT and SNEGSKA (reference sequence). As DNA, the CDR3 is TGCAGTGCTAGTGCTCTGGGGACAGTAGACTATGGCTACACCTTC. Protein product: CSASALGTVDYGYTF.

The chain employs TRBV7-9 and TRBJ1-3, with D uncertain. CDR3 length: 13 amino acids. Trimming removed 5 bases at V and 4 bases at J, with 9 bases between. Germline V gene data show CDR1 as SEHNR and CDR2 as FQNEAQ (reference sequence). CDR3: CASSINQGNTIYF. The CDR3 nucleotides are TGTGCCAGCAGCATAAATCAGGGAAACACCATATATTTT.

This chain links TRBV27 with TRBJ1-1; D might be TRBD1 (5 bases). Germline CDR1 MNHEY, CDR2 SMNVEV (reference sequence). The CDR3 runs 14 residues. The V end was cut by 3 bases, the J end by 2 bases, with 10 bases between. CDR3: CASSFQGYNTEAFF. The CDR3, as DNA: TGTGCCAGCAGTTTCCAGGGTTACAACACTGAAGCTTTCTTT.

Only a few counts were recorded for this clone. The chain recombines TRBV27 with TRBJ1-6; 7 nucleotides align to TRBD1. In germline, CDR1 is MNHEY, CDR2 SMNVEV (reference sequence). Unmatched junction bases numbered 27, after V lost 5 bases and J lost 14 bases. This CDR3 is built from 19 residues. The DNA of the CDR3 is TGTGCCAGCAGTCCATATACTTATCTCTCGACAGGGTTGGGATTCACCCTCCACTTT. It translates to CASSPYTYLSTGLGFTLHF.